A single sample is the source of the 28 T cell receptor beta chains below, sequenced in a study of tumor-infiltrating lymphocytes in primary liver carcinoma. Production of TCR beta cDNA used around 0.45 ug total RNA together with a constant-region primer. Construction of TCR beta libraries relied on three successive nested multiplex PCR rounds employing slightly modified ARM-PCR. PCR rounds one and two used TRBV1-TRBV30 forward primers with a C-beta reverse primer for around 10 cycles each. TCRdb ran MiXCR on the multiplex PCR reads and lists one entry per CDR3 protein. The sample records some 94,000 distinct CDR3 sequences, almost 70% being singletons. Unsorted bulk tissue, about 18-32 mg of it, served as the source for co-extraction of RNA and DNA. The sequenced sample consisted of liver tumor tissue from sampling region 5. Subset defined: tumor region T5, tumor centre. The receptors shown here come from a woman aged 60 to 75 with primary liver carcinoma and hepatitis B virus infection.

This clonotype was seen once. A much bigger clone sits one base away, suggesting this may be a read error. The conserved final phenylalanine or tryptophan is absent from the CDR3, which likely points to a read error. The limits of the CDR3 on the DNA are not certain, so only TCRdb's listed CDR3 is given. CDR3 sequence: CASRLAQDRAHS. The V and J genes are TRBV12-3 or TRBV12-4 and TRBJ2-5; the table's D call, TRBD1, was not checked against the DNA. The CDR3 spans 12 residues, counting both ends.

Regarding this clonotype: This may stem from a read error, because a much larger clone lies one nucleotide away. The gene calls are TRBV7-8 and TRBJ2-7; D remains unclear. V lost 3 bases and J 2 bases, leaving 14 bases between the germline ends. This CDR3 has 15 residues. CDR1 and CDR2 from the germline V gene are SGHVS and FQNEAQ. The CDR3 coding sequence is TGTGCCAGCAGCTTTGCCGGAATGGGCGCCTACGAGCAGTACTTC. Its protein product is CASSFAGMGAYEQYF.

This clonotype has just one count. This chain uses TRBV11-3 with TRBJ2-1, with 8 bases fitting TRBD2. The DNA end favors TRBJ2-7, so the J call may be wrong. Germline V gives CDR1 SGHNT, CDR2 YENEEA. CDR3 length: 15 amino acids. The CDR3 region is CASGLGISGKLEQYF. In DNA, the CDR3 is TGTGCCAGTGGCTTAGGAATTAGCGGGAAGCTTGAGCAGTACTTC.

As concerns this clonotype: One end of the junction does not line up with germline, which may come from a read error. The V gene is TRBV6-5, the J gene TRBJ2-7; D is possibly TRBD1 or TRBD2 (5 bases each). CDR3 length: 15 amino acids. Germline CDR1 and CDR2: MNHEY and SVGAGI. CDR3 sequence reads: CASSYSVREYDEQYF. Written as DNA, the CDR3 is TGTGCAAGCAGTTACTCAGTCAGGGAGTACGACGAGCAGTACTTC.

A note on this clonotype: It may be a read error: a sequence one base away is much more abundant. V and J are TRBV10-3 and TRBJ2-3, with 10 bases lining up with TRBD1. The germline V gene encodes CDR1 ENHRY and CDR2 SYGVKD. This CDR3 contains 14 residues. The CDR3 DNA is TGTGCCATCAAGCGAGACAGGGGGCAAGATAGGCAGTATTTT. Protein sequence: CAIKRDRGQDRQYF.

In the case of this clonotype: One end of the junction is discordant with germline, which a read error may explain. This chain joins TRBV4-2 and TRBJ2-3; 11 bases agree with TRBD2. Germline CDR1 reads LGHNA; CDR2 reads YNFKEQ. The CDR3 runs to 16 residues. CDR3 protein: CDSNYGTSGPTDTQYF. Written as DNA, the CDR3 is TGTGACAGCAACTATGGGACTAGCGGACCCACAGATACGCAGTATTTT.

Regarding this clonotype: Sequence at one end of the junction differs from germline and may be a read error. The chain joins TRBV7-9 to TRBJ1-1, with 8 bases lining up with TRBD1. This CDR3 has 14 amino acids. CDR1 is SEHNR, CDR2 FQNEAQ, per germline (reference sequence). In DNA form, the CDR3 reads TGTGCCAGCGGCCCCCGGACAGGGAACACTAAAGCTTTCTTT. Protein sequence: CASGPRTGNTKAFF.

To note about this clonotype: This CDR3 fails to terminate in the conserved phenylalanine or tryptophan, so it likely reflects a read error. The CDR3 DNA is TGTGCCAGCACGGGGGGGATTACTCAGTACTTA. Its translation: CASTGGITQYL. V gene TRBV28 combines with J gene TRBJ2-5; TRBD2 matches at 8 bases. The CDR3 is 11 residues long. Trimming cost V 7 bases and J 11 bases; bases outside gene matches: 6. The germline V gene has CDR1 MDHEN and CDR2 SYDVKM.

The chain employs TRBV7-9 and TRBJ1-1; D remains ambiguous. CDR3 size: 15 residues. V was shortened by 0 bases and J by 2 bases, with 10 bases between the two germline ends. Germline V lookup: CDR1 SEHNR, CDR2 FQNEAQ (reference sequence). The CDR3, as DNA: TGTGCCAGCAGCTTAGCGCGGTACAGAAACACTGAAGCTTTCTTT. Residues: CASSLARYRNTEAFF.

Comments on this clonotype: This likely comes from a read error, as the CDR3 has no conserved phenylalanine or tryptophan at its end. The chain couples TRBV10-2 to TRBJ2-7, with D maybe TRBD2 (6 bases). CDR3 size: 13 residues. Germline V gene lookup returns CDR1 WSHSY and CDR2 SAAADI. CDR3 in amino acids: CASGTEPSYKQYY. CDR3 sequence (DNA): TGCGCCAGCGGGACTGAGCCATCCTACAAGCAGTACTAC.

Notes on this clonotype: A read error is likely, as this CDR3 ends without the conserved phenylalanine or tryptophan. J is TRBJ1-6 and V is TRBV12-3 or TRBV12-4, with a possible D match to TRBD1 (6 bases). The length of the CDR3 is 13 residues. V was pared by 1 base and J by 14 bases, with 12 bases between. Written as DNA, the CDR3 is TGTGCCAGCAGTTTAGGACAGGCTCCAGCCCTCCACTAT. This translates into CASSLGQAPALHY.

Remarks on this clonotype: This may be a read error: a much more frequent sequence differs by one nucleotide. The gene calls are TRBV12-3 or TRBV12-4 and TRBJ2-1; 14 nucleotides agree with TRBD2. The junction had 8 bases not matched to a gene; V was cut back by 7 bases and J by 3 bases. This CDR3 region has 17 residues. DNA for the CDR3: TGTGCCAGCATTCTGACTAGCGGGAGGGCCTACTACAATGAGCAGTTCTTC. This gives the protein CASILTSGRAYYNEQFF.

Many counts were recorded for this clonotype. The chain couples TRBV4-2 to TRBJ1-2; D is possibly TRBD1 (6 bases). The CDR3 has 16 residues. Trimming cost V 0 bases and J 6 bases, with 17 bases left between them. CDR1 is LGHNA, CDR2 YNFKEQ, per germline. This CDR3 reads CASSQEQGNWLNGYTF. The CDR3 bases are TGTGCCAGCAGCCAAGAACAGGGAAATTGGCTTAATGGCTACACCTTC.

At least ten counts were recorded for this clonotype. The chain combines TRBV5-1 with TRBJ1-1, with a weak D call TRBD1 (6 bases). Germline CDR1 SGHRS, CDR2 YFSETQ. The V gene lost 3 bases and the J gene lost 1 base, with 10 bases spanning the gap. This CDR3 has 14 amino acids. CDR3 loop: CASSSGAPNTEAFF. CDR3 DNA sequence: TGCGCCAGCAGCTCGGGGGCGCCGAACACTGAAGCTTTCTTT.

The chain is built from TRBV30 and TRBJ2-3; D is uncertain. The CDR3 has 14 amino acids. CDR1 is GTSNPN, CDR2 SVGIG, per germline (reference sequence). Trimming left V 4 bases short and J 0 bases short, with 11 bases between. The CDR3 region is CAWNVGRSTDTQYF. The CDR3 DNA is TGTGCCTGGAATGTAGGCCGGAGCACAGATACGCAGTATTTT. Based on the CDR3 plus reference TRBV30 and TRBJ2-3, the full variable domain is SQTIHQWPATLVQPVGSPLSLECTVEGTSNPNLYWYRQAAGRGLQLLFYSVGIGQISSEVPQNLSASRPQDRQFILSSKKLLLSDSGFYLCAWNVGRSTDTQYFGPGTRLTVL.

This rearrangement joins TRBV29-1 to TRBJ1-1; D not resolved. Germline lookup yields CDR1 SQVTM and CDR2 ANQGSEA. Trimming stripped 4 bases from V and 11 bases from J, with 14 bases between. The CDR3 runs to 11 residues. The CDR3 reads CSVGEHIDAFF. CDR3 nucleotide sequence: TGCAGCGTTGGGGAGCACATTGATGCTTTCTTT. Variable domain in full (rest from reference TRBV29-1 and TRBJ1-1): SAVISQKPSRDICQRGTSLTIQCQVDSQVTMMFWYRQQPGQSLTLIATANQGSEATYESGFVIDKFPISRPNLTFSTLTVSNMSPEDSSIYLCSVGEHIDAFFGQGTRLTVV.

Notes on this clonotype: The junction shows a germline mismatch at one end, possibly a read error. V and J are TRBV5-6 and TRBJ2-3; tentatively, D is TRBD2 (5 bases). Germline V gives CDR1 SGHDT, CDR2 YYEEEE. The length of the CDR3 is 16 residues. CDR3 sequence (DNA): TGTGCCAGCAGCTTGTTAGGCACCTCTAGCATAGATACCCAGTATTTT. This sequence encodes CASSLLGTSSIDTQYF.

This rearrangement joins TRBV29-1 to TRBJ2-5; 9 positions match TRBD2. Germline V gene sequence: CDR1 SQVTM, CDR2 ANQGSEA. V shed 5 bases, J shed 4 bases, and the junction held 14 bases outside the gene matches. This CDR3 is built from 16 residues. CDR3 residues: CSVTQGLAATRETQYF. CDR3 coding DNA: TGCAGCGTTACCCAGGGACTAGCAGCTACGAGAGAGACCCAGTACTTC.

Concerning this clonotype itself: Sequence at one end of the junction differs from germline and may be a read error. The chain employs TRBV14 and TRBJ2-4; the D call may be TRBD1 or TRBD2 (5 bases each). The CDR3 length is 15 residues. Germline assignment: CDR1 SGHDN and CDR2 FVKESK. This CDR3 is CTSRQEGLAKNIQYF. Here the CDR3 DNA reads TGTACCAGCAGGCAAGAGGGGCTGGCCAAAAACATTCAGTACTTC.

The sample holds a few counts of this clonotype. The chain carries TRBV28 and TRBJ2-2; 12 bases fit TRBD2. The CDR3 totals 17 residues. CDR1 and CDR2 from the germline V gene are MDHEN and SYDVKM. Trimming cost V 3 bases and J 5 bases; bases outside gene matches: 7. In DNA form, the CDR3 reads TGTGCCAGCAGTTTTCCTAGCGGGAGGGCTCGGACCGGGGAGCTGTTTTTT. Translated, it gives CASSFPSGRARTGELFF.

This clonotype is labeled as medium-sized. J is TRBJ2-7 and V is TRBV11-1; 7 bases are shared with TRBD1. From germline, CDR1 is SGHAT and CDR2 FQDESV (reference sequence). The V segment lost 3 bases and the J segment 3 bases; nucleotides outside the gene matches: 2. The CDR3 totals 13 residues. The CDR3 here is CASSFGDSYEQYF. The CDR3 region has the DNA TGTGCCAGCAGCTTCGGGGACAGCTACGAGCAGTACTTC. Full variable domain (missing parts from reference TRBV11-1 and TRBJ2-7): EAEVAQSPRYKITEKSQAVAFWCDPISGHATLYWYRQILGQGPELLVQFQDESVVDDSQLPKDRFSAERLKGVDSTLKIQPAELGDSAMYLCASSFGDSYEQYFGPGTRLTVT.

This clonotype was counted many times. The chain couples TRBV12-3 or TRBV12-4 to TRBJ2-5; TRBD1 is a possible D gene (5 bases). The V gene lost 7 bases and the J gene lost 3 bases, with 15 bases spanning the gap. The CDR3 length is 14 residues. The CDR3 bases are TGTGCCAGCAAGGCCCCCAGGGAAGAAGAGACCCAGTACTTC. It specifies CASKAPREEETQYF.

The chain links TRBV11-2 to TRBJ1-1; a possible D gene is TRBD1 (5 bases). V lost 5 bases, J lost 7 bases, and 35 bases lay in between. The germline CDR1 and CDR2 sequences are SGHAT and FQNNGV. The CDR3 totals 20 residues. As DNA, the CDR3 is TGTGCCAGCAGCCCACATCGCCACGGACACCTCCGCTTTTGGGGTTATGAAGCTTTCTTT. Protein: CASSPHRHGHLRFWGYEAFF. The variable domain in full, completed from reference TRBV11-2 and TRBJ1-1, reads EAGVAQSPRYKIIEKRQSVAFWCNPISGHATLYWYQQILGQGPKLLIQFQNNGVVDDSQLPKDRFSAERLKGVDSTLKIQPAKLEDSAVYLCASSPHRHGHLRFWGYEAFFGQGTRLTVV.

The V and J genes are TRBV10-3 and TRBJ2-1, with TRBD1 identical over 9 bases. Trimming took 4 bases from V and 9 from J; bases not matched to a gene: 4. Germline CDR1 and CDR2: ENHRY and SYGVKD. There are 13 residues in the CDR3. CDR3 loop: CAISGTGAVEQFF. As DNA, the CDR3 is TGTGCCATCAGTGGGACAGGGGCTGTTGAGCAGTTCTTC.

V and J are TRBV11-3 and TRBJ2-3, with D perhaps TRBD2 (5 bases). The CDR3 covers 13 residues. The germline V gene has CDR1 SGHNT and CDR2 YENEEA. Trimming stripped 9 bases from V and 2 bases from J, with 12 bases between. CDR3 nucleotide sequence: TGTGCCAGGAGCCTAGCACCCACAGATACGCAGTATTTT. It codes for CARSLAPTDTQYF.

A remark on this clonotype: Relative to the germline gene, one junction end is altered; a read error may explain this. This chain connects TRBV28 to TRBJ2-7; maybe TRBD1 (6 bases). The CDR3 runs to 14 residues. In germline, CDR1 is MDHEN, CDR2 SYDVKM. The CDR3, as DNA: TGTGTCAGCAGGCGCCCTGGGGGCGGCCACGAGCAGTACTTC. Amino acid sequence: CVSRRPGGGHEQYF.

A word on this clonotype: One junction end does not reproduce the germline sequence, and a read error may be involved. The V gene is TRBV6-2 or TRBV6-3, the J gene TRBJ2-3, with a weak D call TRBD1 (5 bases). The germline gives CDR1 MNHEY, CDR2 SVGEGT. The length of the CDR3 is 14 residues. The CDR3 region is CASTGAINTETQYF. DNA of the CDR3: TGTGCCAGCACTGGGGCCATTAACACAGAAACGCAGTATTTT.

This clonotype was recorded at least ten times. The chain couples TRBV29-1 to TRBJ2-5; D gene ambiguous. Germline V CDR1 and CDR2: SQVTM, ANQGSEA. Trimming removed 6 bases from V and 5 bases from J, with 16 bases in between. The length of the CDR3 is 13 residues. CDR3 region: CSVTLVQVETQYF. DNA of the CDR3: TGCAGCGTCACCCTCGTCCAGGTGGAGACCCAGTACTTC.